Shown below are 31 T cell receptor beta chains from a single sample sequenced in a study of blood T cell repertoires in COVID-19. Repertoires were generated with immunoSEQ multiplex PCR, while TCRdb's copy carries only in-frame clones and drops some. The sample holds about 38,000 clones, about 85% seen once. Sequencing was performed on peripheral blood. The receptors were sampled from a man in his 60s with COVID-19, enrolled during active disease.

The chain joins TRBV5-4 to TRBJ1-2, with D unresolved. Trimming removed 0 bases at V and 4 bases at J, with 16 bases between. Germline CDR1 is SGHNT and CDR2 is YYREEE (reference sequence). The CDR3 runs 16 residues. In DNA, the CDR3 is TGTGCCAGCAGCTTGGGGTCGGACCGGGCGGGCTATGGCTACACCTTC. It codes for CASSLGSDRAGYGYTF.

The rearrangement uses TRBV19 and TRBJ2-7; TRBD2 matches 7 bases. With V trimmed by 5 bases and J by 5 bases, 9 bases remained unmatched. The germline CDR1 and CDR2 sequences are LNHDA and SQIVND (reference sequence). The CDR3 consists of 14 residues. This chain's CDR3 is CASSQVGGSDEQYF. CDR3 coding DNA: TGTGCCAGTAGTCAGGTGGGAGGGAGCGACGAGCAGTACTTC.

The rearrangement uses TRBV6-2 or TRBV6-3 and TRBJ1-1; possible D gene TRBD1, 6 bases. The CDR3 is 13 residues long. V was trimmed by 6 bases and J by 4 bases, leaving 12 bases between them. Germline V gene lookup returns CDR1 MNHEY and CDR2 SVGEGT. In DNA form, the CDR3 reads TGTGCCAGCAGCCAGGGGTTGCTCACTGAAGCTTTCTTT. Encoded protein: CASSQGLLTEAFF.

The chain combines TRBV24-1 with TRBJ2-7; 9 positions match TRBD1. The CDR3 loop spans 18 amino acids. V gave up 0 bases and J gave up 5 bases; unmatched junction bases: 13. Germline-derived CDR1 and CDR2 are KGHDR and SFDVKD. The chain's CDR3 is CATSDLRRRDRVSDEQYF. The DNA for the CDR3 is TGTGCCACCAGTGATTTGCGGCGTAGGGACAGGGTATCCGACGAGCAGTACTTC.

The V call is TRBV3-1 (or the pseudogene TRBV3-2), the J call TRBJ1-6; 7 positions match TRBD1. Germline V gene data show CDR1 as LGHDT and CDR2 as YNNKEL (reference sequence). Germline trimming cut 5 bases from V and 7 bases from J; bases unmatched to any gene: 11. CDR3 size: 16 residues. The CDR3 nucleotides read TGTGCCAGCAGCGCGATGGGGACAGCAGGGAATTCACCCCTCCACTTT. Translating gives CASSAMGTAGNSPLHF.

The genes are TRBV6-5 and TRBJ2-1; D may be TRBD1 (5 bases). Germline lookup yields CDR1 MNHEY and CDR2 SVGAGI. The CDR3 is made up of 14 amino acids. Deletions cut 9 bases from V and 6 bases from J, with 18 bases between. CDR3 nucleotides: TGTGCCAGTAACCTCCGGCAGGGTCTCAATGAGCAGTTCTTC. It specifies CASNLRQGLNEQFF.

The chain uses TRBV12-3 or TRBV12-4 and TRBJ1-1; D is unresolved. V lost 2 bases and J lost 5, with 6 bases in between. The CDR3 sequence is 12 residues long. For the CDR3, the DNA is TGTGCCAGCAGTTTACGGCGGACTGAAGCTTTCTTT. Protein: CASSLRRTEAFF.

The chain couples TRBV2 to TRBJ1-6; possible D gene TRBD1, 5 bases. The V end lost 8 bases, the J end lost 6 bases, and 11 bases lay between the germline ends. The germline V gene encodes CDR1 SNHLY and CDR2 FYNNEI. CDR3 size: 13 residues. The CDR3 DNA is TGTGCCAGCTACCGACAGACTAATTCACCCCTCCACTTT. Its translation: CASYRQTNSPLHF.

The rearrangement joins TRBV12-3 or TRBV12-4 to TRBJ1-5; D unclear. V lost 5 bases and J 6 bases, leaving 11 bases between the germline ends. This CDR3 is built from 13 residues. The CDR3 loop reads CASSLVSIQPQHF. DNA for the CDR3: TGTGCCAGCAGTCTCGTCAGTATTCAGCCCCAGCATTTT.

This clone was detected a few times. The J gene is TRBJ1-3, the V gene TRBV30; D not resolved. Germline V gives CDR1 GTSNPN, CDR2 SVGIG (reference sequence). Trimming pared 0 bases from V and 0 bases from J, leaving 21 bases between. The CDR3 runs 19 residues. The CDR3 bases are TGTGCCTGGAGTGTAATACGAACTTTTCCGGGAACCTCTGGAAACACCATATATTTT. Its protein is CAWSVIRTFPGTSGNTIYF.

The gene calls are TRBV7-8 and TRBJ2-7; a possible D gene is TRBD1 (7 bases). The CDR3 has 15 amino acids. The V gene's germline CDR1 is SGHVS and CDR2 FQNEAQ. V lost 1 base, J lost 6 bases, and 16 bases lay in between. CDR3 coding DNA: TGTGCCAGCAGCTTAGTTCCGCGGGACAGAGGCGAGCAGTACTTC. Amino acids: CASSLVPRDRGEQYF. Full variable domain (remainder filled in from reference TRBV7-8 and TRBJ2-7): GAGVSQSPRYKVAKRGQDVALRCDPISGHVSLFWYQQALGQGPEFLTYFQNEAQLDKSGLPSDRFFAERPEGSVSTLKIQRTQQEDSAVYLCASSLVPRDRGEQYFGPGTRLTVT.

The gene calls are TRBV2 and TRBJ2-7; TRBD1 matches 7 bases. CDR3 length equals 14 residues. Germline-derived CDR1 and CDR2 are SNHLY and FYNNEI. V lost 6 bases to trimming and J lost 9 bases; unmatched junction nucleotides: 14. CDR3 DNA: TGTGCCAGCAGAGCAACAGGGGCCGCGCTTGGGCAGTACTTC. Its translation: CASRATGAALGQYF.

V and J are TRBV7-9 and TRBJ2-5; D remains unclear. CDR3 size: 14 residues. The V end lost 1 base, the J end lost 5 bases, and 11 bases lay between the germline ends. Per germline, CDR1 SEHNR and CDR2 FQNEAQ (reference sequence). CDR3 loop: CASSLVPEVETQYF. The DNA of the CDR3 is TGTGCCAGCAGCTTAGTCCCTGAGGTGGAGACCCAGTACTTC.

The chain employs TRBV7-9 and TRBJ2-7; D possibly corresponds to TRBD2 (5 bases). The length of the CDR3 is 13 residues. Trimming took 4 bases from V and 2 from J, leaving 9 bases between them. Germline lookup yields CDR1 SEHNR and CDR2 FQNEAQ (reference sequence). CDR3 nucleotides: TGTGCCAGCAGCTCCGGACTTGCCTACGAGCAGTACTTC. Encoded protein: CASSSGLAYEQYF.

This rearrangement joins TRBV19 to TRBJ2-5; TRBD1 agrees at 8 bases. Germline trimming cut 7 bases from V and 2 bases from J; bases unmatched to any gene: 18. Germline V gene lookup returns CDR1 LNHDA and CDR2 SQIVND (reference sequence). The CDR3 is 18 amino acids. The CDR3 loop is CASNVKAGGDSKQETQYF. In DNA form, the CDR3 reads TGTGCCAGTAACGTCAAGGCAGGGGGCGATTCGAAGCAAGAGACCCAGTACTTC.

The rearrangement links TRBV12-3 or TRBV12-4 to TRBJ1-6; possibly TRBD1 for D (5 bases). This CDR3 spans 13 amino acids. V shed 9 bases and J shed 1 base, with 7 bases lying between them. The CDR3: CASRGSYNSPLHF. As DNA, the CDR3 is TGTGCCAGTAGGGGATCCTATAATTCACCCCTCCACTTT.

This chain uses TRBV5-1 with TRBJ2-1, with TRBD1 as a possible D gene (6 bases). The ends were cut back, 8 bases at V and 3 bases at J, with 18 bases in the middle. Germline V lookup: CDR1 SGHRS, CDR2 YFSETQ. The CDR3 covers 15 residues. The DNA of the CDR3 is TGCGCCAGTAAAAAAGGGGGAACCGGCTACAATGAGCAGTTCTTC. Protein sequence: CASKKGGTGYNEQFF.

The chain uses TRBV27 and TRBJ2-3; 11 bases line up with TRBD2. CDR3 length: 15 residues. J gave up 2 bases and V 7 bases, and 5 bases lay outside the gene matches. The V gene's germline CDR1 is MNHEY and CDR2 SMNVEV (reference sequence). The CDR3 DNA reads TGTGCCAGCACCCTAGCGGGAGGTAACACAGATACGCAGTATTTT. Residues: CASTLAGGNTDTQYF.

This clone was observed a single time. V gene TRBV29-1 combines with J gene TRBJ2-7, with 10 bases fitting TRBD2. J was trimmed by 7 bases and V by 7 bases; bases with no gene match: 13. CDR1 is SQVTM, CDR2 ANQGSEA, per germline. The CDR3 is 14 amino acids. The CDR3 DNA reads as TGCAGCGGGGTGAAAGCGGGAGGGCCGGGTGAGCAGTACTTC. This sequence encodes CSGVKAGGPGEQYF.

CDR3 in DNA: TGTGCCACCGACCGAGCGGGAGGGGACAATGAGCAGTTCTTC. It translates to CATDRAGGDNEQFF. The chain is built from TRBV10-3 and TRBJ2-1, with TRBD2 matching over 10 bases. V dropped 10 bases and J dropped 5; count of bases not matched to a gene: 8. The CDR3 covers 14 residues. CDR1 is ENHRY, CDR2 SYGVKD, per germline.

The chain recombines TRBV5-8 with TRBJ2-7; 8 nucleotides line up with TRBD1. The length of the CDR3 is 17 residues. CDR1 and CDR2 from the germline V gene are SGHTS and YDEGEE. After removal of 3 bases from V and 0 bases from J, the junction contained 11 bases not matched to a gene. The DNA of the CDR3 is TGTGCCAGCAGCTCCGGTTGGCAGGGGGCGACCTCCTACGAGCAGTACTTC. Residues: CASSSGWQGATSYEQYF.

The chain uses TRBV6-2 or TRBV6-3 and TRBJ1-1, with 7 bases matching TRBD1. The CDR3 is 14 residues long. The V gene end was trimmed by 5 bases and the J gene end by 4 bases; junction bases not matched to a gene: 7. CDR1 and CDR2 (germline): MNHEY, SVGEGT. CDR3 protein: CASSKHRGATEAFF. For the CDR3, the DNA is TGTGCCAGCAGTAAACACAGGGGAGCCACTGAAGCTTTCTTT.

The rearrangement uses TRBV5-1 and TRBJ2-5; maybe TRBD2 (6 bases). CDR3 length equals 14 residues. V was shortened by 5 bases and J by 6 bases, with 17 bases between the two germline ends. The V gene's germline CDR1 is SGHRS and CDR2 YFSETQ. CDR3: CASRPETSQQTQYF. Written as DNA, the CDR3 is TGCGCCAGCAGGCCAGAGACTAGTCAGCAGACCCAGTACTTC.

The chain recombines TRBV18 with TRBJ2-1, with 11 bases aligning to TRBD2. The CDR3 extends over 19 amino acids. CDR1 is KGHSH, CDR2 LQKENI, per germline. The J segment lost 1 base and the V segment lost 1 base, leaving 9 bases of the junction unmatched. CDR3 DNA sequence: TGTGCCAGCTCACCACGGTCACTAGCGGGAGCGCCTTCCTACAATGAGCAGTTCTTC. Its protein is CASSPRSLAGAPSYNEQFF.

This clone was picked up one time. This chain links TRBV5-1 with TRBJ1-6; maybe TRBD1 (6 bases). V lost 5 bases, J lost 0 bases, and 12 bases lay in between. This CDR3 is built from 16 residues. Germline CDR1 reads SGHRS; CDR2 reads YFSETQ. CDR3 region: CASRREGGSYNSPLHF. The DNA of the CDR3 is TGCGCCAGCAGGAGAGAAGGGGGCTCCTATAATTCACCCCTCCACTTT.

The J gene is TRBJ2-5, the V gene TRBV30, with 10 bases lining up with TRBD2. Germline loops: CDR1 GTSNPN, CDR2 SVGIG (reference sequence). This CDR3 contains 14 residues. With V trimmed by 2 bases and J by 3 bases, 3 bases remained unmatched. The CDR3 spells CAWSLGLAEETQYF. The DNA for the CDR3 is TGTGCCTGGAGTCTCGGACTAGCGGAAGAGACCCAGTACTTC.

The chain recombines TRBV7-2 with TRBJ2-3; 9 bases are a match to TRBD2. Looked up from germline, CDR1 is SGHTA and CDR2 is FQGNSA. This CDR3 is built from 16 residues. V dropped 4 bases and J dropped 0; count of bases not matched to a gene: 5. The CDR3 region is CASSSLAGPSTDTQYF. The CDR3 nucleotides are TGTGCCAGCAGCTCTCTAGCGGGACCTAGCACAGATACGCAGTATTTT.

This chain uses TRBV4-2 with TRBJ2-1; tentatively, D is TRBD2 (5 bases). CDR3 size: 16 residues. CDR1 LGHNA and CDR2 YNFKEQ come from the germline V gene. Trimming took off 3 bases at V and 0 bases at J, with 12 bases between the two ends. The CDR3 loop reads CASSQEAASSYNEQFF. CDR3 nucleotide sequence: TGTGCCAGCAGCCAGGAGGCGGCCAGCTCCTACAATGAGCAGTTCTTC.

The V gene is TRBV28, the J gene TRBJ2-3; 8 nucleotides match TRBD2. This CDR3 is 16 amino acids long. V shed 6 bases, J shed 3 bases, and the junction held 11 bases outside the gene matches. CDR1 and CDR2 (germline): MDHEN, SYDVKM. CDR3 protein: CASRPRGGRKTDTQYF. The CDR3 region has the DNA TGTGCCAGCAGACCCCGCGGCGGGAGGAAAACAGATACGCAGTATTTT. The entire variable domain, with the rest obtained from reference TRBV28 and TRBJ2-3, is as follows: DVKVTQSSRYLVKRTGEKVFLECVQDMDHENMFWYRQDPGLGLRLIYFSYDVKMKEKGDIPEGYSVSREKKERFSLILESASTNQTSMYLCASRPRGGRKTDTQYFGPGTRLTVL.

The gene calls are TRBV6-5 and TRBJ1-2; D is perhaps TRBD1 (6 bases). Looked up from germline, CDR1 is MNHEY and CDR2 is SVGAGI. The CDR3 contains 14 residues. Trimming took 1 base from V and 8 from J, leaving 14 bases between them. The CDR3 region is CASSYWGGRQGYTF. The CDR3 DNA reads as TGTGCCAGCAGTTACTGGGGGGGGCGACAGGGCTACACCTTC.

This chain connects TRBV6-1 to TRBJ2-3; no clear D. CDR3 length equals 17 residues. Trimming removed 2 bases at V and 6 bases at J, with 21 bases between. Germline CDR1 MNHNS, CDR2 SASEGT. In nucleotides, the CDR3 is TGTGCCAGCAGTGAAACGAGCGTTCTCCTGTTCCCCGATACGCAGTATTTT. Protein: CASSETSVLLFPDTQYF.